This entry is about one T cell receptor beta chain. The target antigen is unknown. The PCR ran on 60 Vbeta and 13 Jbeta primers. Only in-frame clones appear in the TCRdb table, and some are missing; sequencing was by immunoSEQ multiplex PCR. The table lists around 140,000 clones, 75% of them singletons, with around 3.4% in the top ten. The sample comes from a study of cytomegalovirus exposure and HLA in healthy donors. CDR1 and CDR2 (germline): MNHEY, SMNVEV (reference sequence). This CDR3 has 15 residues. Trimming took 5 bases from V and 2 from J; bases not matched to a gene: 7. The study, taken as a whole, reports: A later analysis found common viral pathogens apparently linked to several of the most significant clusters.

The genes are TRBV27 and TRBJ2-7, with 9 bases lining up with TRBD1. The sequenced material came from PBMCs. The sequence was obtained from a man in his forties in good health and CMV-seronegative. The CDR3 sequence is CASSPPGQGPYEQYF. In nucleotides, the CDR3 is TGTGCCAGCAGTCCCCCGGGACAGGGCCCCTACGAGCAGTACTTC.